This T cell receptor beta chain is from a study of technical replicates of blood from several donors. Trimming at V came to 3 bases and at J to 7 bases, leaving 5 bases not matched to a gene. The CDR3 contains 14 residues. Per the germline V gene, CDR1 is SGHNT and CDR2 is YENEEA. TCRdb's copy holds only in-frame clones and misses some; the assay was immunoSEQ multiplex PCR. The table has 70,000 to 95,000 clones, 75% to 95% seen once. The specimen was T cells isolated from PBMCs. The chain combines TRBV11-3 with TRBJ2-1, with 8 bases fitting TRBD1. The TCR originated in a human donor in good health. Some clones in this sample may be carry-over from other donors' samples. Here the CDR3 reads CASSFITGGNEQFF. The CDR3 nucleotides read TGTGCCAGCAGCTTCATTACAGGGGGTAATGAGCAGTTCTTC.